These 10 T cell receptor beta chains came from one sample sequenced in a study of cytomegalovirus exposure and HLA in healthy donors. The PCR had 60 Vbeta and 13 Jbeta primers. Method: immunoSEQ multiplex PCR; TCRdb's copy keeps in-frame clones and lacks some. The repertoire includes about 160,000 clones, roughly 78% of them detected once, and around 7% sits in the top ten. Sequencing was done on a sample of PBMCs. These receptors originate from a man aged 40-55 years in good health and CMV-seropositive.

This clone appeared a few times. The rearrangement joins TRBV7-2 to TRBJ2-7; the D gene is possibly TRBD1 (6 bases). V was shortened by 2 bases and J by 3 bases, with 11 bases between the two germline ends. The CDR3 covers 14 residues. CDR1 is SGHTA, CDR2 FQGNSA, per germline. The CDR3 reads CASSLSGQSYEQYF. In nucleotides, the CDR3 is TGTGCCAGCAGCTTATCCGGACAGAGCTACGAGCAGTACTTC.

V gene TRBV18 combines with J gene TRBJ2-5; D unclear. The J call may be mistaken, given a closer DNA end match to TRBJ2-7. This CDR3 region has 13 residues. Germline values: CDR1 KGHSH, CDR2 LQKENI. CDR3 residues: CASSPRSNYEQYF. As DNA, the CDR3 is TGTGCCAGCTCACCAAGATCGAACTACGAGCAGTACTTC.

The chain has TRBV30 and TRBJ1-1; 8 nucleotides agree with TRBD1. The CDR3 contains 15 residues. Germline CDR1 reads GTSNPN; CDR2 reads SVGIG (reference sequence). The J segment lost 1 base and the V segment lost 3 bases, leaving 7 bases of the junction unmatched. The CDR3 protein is CAWSRQGQGNTEAFF. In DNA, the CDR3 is TGTGCCTGGAGCCGACAGGGGCAGGGGAACACTGAAGCTTTCTTT.

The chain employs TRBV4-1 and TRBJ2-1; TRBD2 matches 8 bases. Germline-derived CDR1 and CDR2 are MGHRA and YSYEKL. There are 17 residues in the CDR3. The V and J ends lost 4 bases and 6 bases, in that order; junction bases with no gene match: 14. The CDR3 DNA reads TGCGCCAGCAGCCCCTTCCCCTCCGGGACTAGGGGCAATGAGCAGTTCTTC. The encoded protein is CASSPFPSGTRGNEQFF.

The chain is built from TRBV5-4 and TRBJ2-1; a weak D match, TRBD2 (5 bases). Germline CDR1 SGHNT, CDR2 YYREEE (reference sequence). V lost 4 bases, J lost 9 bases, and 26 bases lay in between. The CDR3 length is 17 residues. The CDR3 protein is CASSPPTAGPGNGEQFF. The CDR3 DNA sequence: TGTGCCAGCAGCCCGCCGACTGCAGGCCCGGGAAACGGTGAGCAGTTCTTC.

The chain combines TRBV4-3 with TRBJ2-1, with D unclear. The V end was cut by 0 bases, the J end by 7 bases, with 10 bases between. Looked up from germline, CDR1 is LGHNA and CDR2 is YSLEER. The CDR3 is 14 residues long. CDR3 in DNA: TGCGCCAGCAGCCAAGAGTGGGCGACAAATGAGCAGTTCTTC. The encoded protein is CASSQEWATNEQFF.

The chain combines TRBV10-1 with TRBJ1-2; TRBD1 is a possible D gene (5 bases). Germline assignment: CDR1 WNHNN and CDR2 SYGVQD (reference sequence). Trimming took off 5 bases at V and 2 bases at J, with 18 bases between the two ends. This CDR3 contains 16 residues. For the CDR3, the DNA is TGCGCCAGCAGTCCCCAGGGAATAATAGAGAACTATGGCTACACCTTC. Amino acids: CASSPQGIIENYGYTF.

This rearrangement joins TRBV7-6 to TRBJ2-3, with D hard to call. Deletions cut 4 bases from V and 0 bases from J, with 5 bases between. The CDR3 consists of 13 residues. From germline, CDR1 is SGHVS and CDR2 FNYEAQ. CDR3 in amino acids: CASSSTSTDTQYF. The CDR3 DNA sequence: TGTGCCAGCAGCTCGACTAGCACAGATACGCAGTATTTT.

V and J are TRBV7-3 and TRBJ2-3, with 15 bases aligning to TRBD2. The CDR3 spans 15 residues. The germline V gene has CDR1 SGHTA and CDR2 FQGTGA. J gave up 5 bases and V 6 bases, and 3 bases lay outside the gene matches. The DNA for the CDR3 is TGTGCCAGCAGTCGGACTAGCGGGGGGGAAGATACGCAGTATTTT. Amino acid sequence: CASSRTSGGEDTQYF.

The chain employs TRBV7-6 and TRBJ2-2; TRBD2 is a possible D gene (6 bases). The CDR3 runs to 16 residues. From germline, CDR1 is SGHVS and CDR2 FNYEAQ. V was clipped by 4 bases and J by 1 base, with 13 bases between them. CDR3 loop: CASSSTSGLNTGELFF. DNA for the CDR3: TGTGCCAGCAGCTCGACTTCGGGACTGAACACCGGGGAGCTGTTTTTT.